Below, 15 T cell receptor beta chains from the same sample are listed, as sequenced in a study of beta chain features in type 1 diabetes. Reverse transcription of all isolated RNA meant that expressed TCRB transcripts were sequenced. Only in-frame clones appear in the TCRdb table, and some are missing; sequencing was by immunoSEQ multiplex PCR. The data contain approximately 470,000 clones, 30% of them singletons. Sequencing was carried out using naive CD4+ T cells from blood. The receptors were sampled from a man younger than 35 in good health.

The gene calls are TRBV7-9 and TRBJ1-5; D is ambiguous. CDR3 length: 12 amino acids. Between the trimmed V and J ends, which lost 5 bases and 7 bases, there was a span of 9 bases. CDR1 SEHNR and CDR2 FQNEAQ come from the germline V gene (reference sequence). CDR3 DNA sequence: TGTGCCAGCAGCCCCTCGGACCAGCCCCAGCATTTT. It codes for CASSPSDQPQHF.

For the CDR3, the DNA is TGTGCCAGCAGCCCTAATAGCGGGAGCTATGAGCAGTTCTTC. Its translation is CASSPNSGSYEQFF. The rearrangement links TRBV9 to TRBJ2-1; 9 nucleotides match TRBD2. The CDR3 runs to 14 residues. Trimming at V came to 4 bases and at J to 8 bases, leaving 7 bases not matched to a gene. From germline, CDR1 is SGDLS and CDR2 YYNGEE.

This clone was picked up a small number of times. Different DNA sequences within this sample yield the same CDR3. The V gene is TRBV29-1, the J gene TRBJ2-7, with D tentatively TRBD2 (6 bases). The V gene's germline CDR1 is SQVTM and CDR2 ANQGSEA. The CDR3 has 12 amino acids. V gave up 4 bases and J gave up 0 bases, with 7 bases separating them. The CDR3 sequence is CSVGDSSYEQYF. The CDR3 nucleotides read TGCAGCGTTGGGGACTCCTCCTACGAGCAGTACTTC.

This clone was detected only a few times. This sequence joins TRBV30 and TRBJ1-2; 8 nucleotides match TRBD1. CDR3 size: 14 residues. Germline V gene sequence: CDR1 GTSNPN, CDR2 SVGIG (reference sequence). The junction had 2 bases not matched to a gene; V was cut back by 2 bases and J by 0 bases. DNA for the CDR3: TGTGCCTGGAGTTCAGGGGGCTCTAACTATGGCTACACCTTC. Protein: CAWSSGGSNYGYTF.

This clone has more than one count but fewer than ten. The chain has TRBV29-1 and TRBJ1-1; no definite D call. The CDR3 loop spans 11 amino acids. V gave up 1 base and J gave up 8 bases, with 8 bases separating them. Germline V gene lookup returns CDR1 SQVTM and CDR2 ANQGSEA. The CDR3 DNA is TGCAGCGTTGAAGTGACGGCAGAAGCTTTCTTT. The encoded protein is CSVEVTAEAFF.

V and J are TRBV30 and TRBJ2-2; 10 bases are a match to TRBD1. The CDR3 extends over 15 amino acids. The germline gives CDR1 GTSNPN, CDR2 SVGIG (reference sequence). Germline trimming cut 2 bases from V and 4 bases from J; bases unmatched to any gene: 4. The CDR3 DNA is TGTGCCTGGAGTAGGGACAGGGGAGGCACCGGGGAGCTGTTTTTT. It is translated as CAWSRDRGGTGELFF.

The table lists this clone with a few counts. V gene TRBV6-5 combines with J gene TRBJ1-5, with 9 bases lining up with TRBD1. V lost 4 bases, J lost 2 bases, and 3 bases stayed unmatched. The CDR3 length is 15 residues. Germline CDR1 is MNHEY and CDR2 is SVGAGI. The CDR3 DNA reads TGTGCCAGCAGTTCGACAGGGGGTCGCAATCAGCCCCAGCATTTT. This sequence encodes CASSSTGGRNQPQHF.

There are a few counts of this clone. The chain combines TRBV25-1 with TRBJ2-3, with 9 bases fitting TRBD2. The CDR3 totals 15 residues. Trimming took 3 bases from V and 5 from J; bases not matched to a gene: 6. CDR1 and CDR2 from the germline V gene are MGHDK and SYGVNS. The CDR3 bases are TGTGCCAGCAGTGACCCGACTAGCGGCATAGATACGCAGTATTTT. As protein: CASSDPTSGIDTQYF.

This clone has only a few counts. This chain links TRBV5-1 with TRBJ2-3; 9 positions agree with TRBD2. This CDR3 region has 15 residues. V was pared by 5 bases and J by 9 bases, with 13 bases of the junction left unmatched. Germline CDR1 SGHRS, CDR2 YFSETQ. As DNA, the CDR3 is TGCGCCAGCAGAAATAGCGGGAGTGATCAAGGGACGCAGTATTTT. Its translation is CASRNSGSDQGTQYF. Combining the CDR3 with reference TRBV5-1 and TRBJ2-3 gives the whole variable domain KAGVTQTPRYLIKTRGQQVTLSCSPISGHRSVSWYQQTPGQGLQFLFEYFSETQRNKGNFPGRFSGRQFSNSRSEMNVSTLELGDSALYLCASRNSGSDQGTQYFGPGTRLTVL.

This clone has a handful of counts. This rearrangement joins TRBV7-2 to TRBJ2-1; D might be TRBD2 (5 bases). The CDR3 is 15 amino acids. The V gene lost 0 bases and the J gene lost 4 bases, with 10 bases spanning the gap. The V gene's germline CDR1 is SGHTA and CDR2 FQGNSA. The CDR3 sequence: CASSLASANYNEQFF. The CDR3, as DNA: TGTGCCAGCAGCTTAGCTAGCGCCAATTACAATGAGCAGTTCTTC.

The V gene is TRBV2, the J gene TRBJ2-1; D may be TRBD1 or TRBD2 (5 bases each). V was clipped by 2 bases and J by 12 bases, with 11 bases between them. The CDR3 contains 12 residues. Germline V gene sequence: CDR1 SNHLY, CDR2 FYNNEI. DNA for the CDR3: TGTGCCAGCAGTGAAACAAGGGACGGGCAGTTCTTC. Amino acids: CASSETRDGQFF.

The chain carries TRBV4-1 and TRBJ1-5; D call uncertain. CDR3 size: 15 residues. Trimming cost V 4 bases and J 3 bases, with 13 bases left between them. From germline, CDR1 is MGHRA and CDR2 YSYEKL. The CDR3 nucleotides are TGCGCCAGCAGCCCCGGACTTCCCGTCAATCAGCCCCAGCATTTT. This gives the protein CASSPGLPVNQPQHF.

This clone was found a few times. The chain is built from TRBV30 and TRBJ2-3; D uncertain. Looked up from germline, CDR1 is GTSNPN and CDR2 is SVGIG (reference sequence). The V and J ends lost 0 bases and 1 base respectively, with 17 bases between them. CDR3 length equals 17 residues. The CDR3 spells CAWSVFQPQPGTDTQYF. CDR3 sequence (DNA): TGTGCCTGGAGTGTGTTCCAGCCCCAGCCGGGCACAGATACGCAGTATTTT.

The chain couples TRBV25-1 to TRBJ1-2; D not resolved. V was trimmed by 4 bases and J by 2 bases, leaving 11 bases between them. There are 14 residues in the CDR3. Germline assignment: CDR1 MGHDK and CDR2 SYGVNS. CDR3: CASSGGSPNYGYTF. As DNA, the CDR3 is TGTGCCAGCAGTGGTGGCAGCCCGAACTATGGCTACACCTTC.

This clone was counted a few times. This chain connects TRBV28 to TRBJ2-1; D is undetermined. The germline gives CDR1 MDHEN, CDR2 SYDVKM. V shed 1 base and J shed 7 bases, with 14 bases lying between them. The CDR3 runs to 15 residues. The DNA for the CDR3 is TGTGCCAGCAGTTTATCCTCTCAGGTGGTGAATGAGCAGTTCTTC. As protein: CASSLSSQVVNEQFF. The variable domain in full, completed from reference TRBV28 and TRBJ2-1, reads DVKVTQSSRYLVKRTGEKVFLECVQDMDHENMFWYRQDPGLGLRLIYFSYDVKMKEKGDIPEGYSVSREKKERFSLILESASTNQTSMYLCASSLSSQVVNEQFFGPGTRLTVL.